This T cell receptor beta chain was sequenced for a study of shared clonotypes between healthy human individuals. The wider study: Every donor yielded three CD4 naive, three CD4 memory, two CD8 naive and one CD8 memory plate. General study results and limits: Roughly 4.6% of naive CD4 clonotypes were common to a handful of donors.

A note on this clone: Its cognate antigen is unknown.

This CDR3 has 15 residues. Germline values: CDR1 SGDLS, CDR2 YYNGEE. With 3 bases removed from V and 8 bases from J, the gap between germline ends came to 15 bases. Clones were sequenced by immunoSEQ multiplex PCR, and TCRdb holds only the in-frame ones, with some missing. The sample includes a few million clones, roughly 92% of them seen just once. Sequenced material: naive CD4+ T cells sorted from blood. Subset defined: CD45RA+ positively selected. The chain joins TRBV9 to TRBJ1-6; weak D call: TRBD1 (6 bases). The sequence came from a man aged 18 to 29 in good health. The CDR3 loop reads CASSAQDRWDSPLHF. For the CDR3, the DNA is TGTGCCAGCAGCGCACAAGACAGGTGGGATTCACCCCTCCACTTT.